One sample yielded the 14 T cell receptor beta chains listed below, sequenced in a study of cytomegalovirus exposure and HLA in healthy donors. The primer mix had 60 Vbeta and 13 Jbeta primers. Assay: immunoSEQ multiplex PCR; the TCRdb copy retains only in-frame clones and omits some. Seen here are 85,000 to 130,000 clones, about two thirds observed once, and the top ten hold about 0.8%. Sample: PBMCs. These receptors originate from a boy between 10 and 17 years old in good health and CMV-seronegative.

This chain links TRBV28 with TRBJ2-7, with 9 bases matching TRBD1. The J segment lost 2 bases and the V segment lost 5 bases, leaving 7 bases of the junction unmatched. The CDR3 contains 15 residues. In germline, CDR1 is MDHEN, CDR2 SYDVKM. CDR3 bases: TGTGCCAGCAGTCTTCCGGGACAGGGAGCCTACGAGCAGTACTTC. Protein product: CASSLPGQGAYEQYF.

This chain connects TRBV30 to TRBJ2-1, with 8 nucleotides matching TRBD2. Losses at the gene ends were 4 bases for V and 0 bases for J; bases not matched to a gene: 2. Germline-derived CDR1 and CDR2 are GTSNPN and SVGIG (reference sequence). The CDR3 runs 14 residues. The CDR3 sequence is CAWTLADSYNEQFF. CDR3 DNA: TGTGCCTGGACACTAGCGGACTCCTACAATGAGCAGTTCTTC.

The sample holds a few counts of this clone. The chain couples TRBV2 to TRBJ2-5; 15 bases match TRBD2. Germline assignment: CDR1 SNHLY and CDR2 FYNNEI. The V gene end was trimmed by 5 bases and the J gene end by 4 bases; junction bases not matched to a gene: 5. The CDR3 extends over 16 amino acids. This CDR3 is CASSLGLAGGSETQYF. The CDR3 DNA is TGTGCCAGCAGTCTGGGACTAGCGGGGGGTTCAGAGACCCAGTACTTC. Supplemented by reference TRBV2 and TRBJ2-5, the full variable domain reads EPEVTQTPSHQVTQMGQEVILRCVPISNHLYFYWYRQILGQKVEFLVSFYNNEISEKSEIFDDQFSVERPDGSNFTLKIRSTKLEDSAMYFCASSLGLAGGSETQYFGPGTRLLVL.

Only one count was recorded for this clone. The rearrangement joins TRBV30 to TRBJ1-6, with D hard to call. CDR1 is GTSNPN, CDR2 SVGIG, per germline (reference sequence). The length of the CDR3 is 16 residues. Trimming cost V 2 bases and J 8 bases, with 19 bases left between them. DNA of the CDR3: TGTGCCTGGAGTTCCCGGTCGGACTCGGTGGATTCACCCCTCCACTTT. Amino acids: CAWSSRSDSVDSPLHF.

The rearrangement links TRBV7-6 to TRBJ2-7; 8 nucleotides line up with TRBD1. The CDR3 spans 16 residues. Germline CDR1 and CDR2: SGHVS and FNYEAQ. The V and J ends lost 0 bases and 3 bases, in that order; junction bases with no gene match: 7. The CDR3 is CASSLAGGQANYEQYF. CDR3 nucleotide sequence: TGTGCCAGCAGCTTAGCGGGGGGACAGGCGAACTACGAGCAGTACTTC. The complete variable domain, with remaining parts taken from reference TRBV7-6 and TRBJ2-7, reads GAGVSQSPRYKVTKRGQDVALRCDPISGHVSLYWYRQALGQGPEFLTYFNYEAQQDKSGLPNDRFSAERPEGSISTLTIQRTEQRDSAMYRCASSLAGGQANYEQYFGPGTRLTVT.

The chain joins TRBV7-3 to TRBJ1-6; weak D call: TRBD1 (5 bases). V was trimmed by 4 bases and J by 8 bases, leaving 12 bases between them. This CDR3 spans 14 amino acids. Germline assignment: CDR1 SGHTA and CDR2 FQGTGA. The CDR3 loop is CASSWGVSDSPLHF. The CDR3 region has the DNA TGTGCCAGCAGCTGGGGGGTGTCGGATTCACCCCTCCACTTT.

There are a few counts of this clone. J is TRBJ2-5 and V is TRBV4-2; D is possibly TRBD2 (6 bases). The V gene lost 4 bases and the J gene lost 8 bases, with 14 bases spanning the gap. Germline V gene data show CDR1 as LGHNA and CDR2 as YNFKEQ. This CDR3 region has 13 residues. This CDR3 reads CASSRQIGGTQYF. Here the CDR3 DNA reads TGTGCCAGCAGCCGACAGATCGGGGGAACCCAGTACTTC.

The chain joins TRBV28 to TRBJ1-3; D gene unclear. CDR1 and CDR2 (germline): MDHEN, SYDVKM. The length of the CDR3 is 15 residues. V was trimmed by 2 bases and J by 3 bases, leaving 11 bases between them. CDR3 DNA sequence: TGTGCCAGCAGTTTAAGGCGGCAGAGTGGAAACACCATATATTTT. Amino acid sequence: CASSLRRQSGNTIYF.

CDR3 DNA: TGTGCCAGCAGTGCACCGGGACAGCTATCACCCCTCCACTTT. This sequence encodes CASSAPGQLSPLHF. This chain connects TRBV6-1 to TRBJ1-6; 7 bases line up with TRBD1. The CDR3 covers 14 residues. From germline, CDR1 is MNHNS and CDR2 SASEGT. V lost 4 bases and J lost 10; bases outside the gene matches: 7.

This chain connects TRBV6-5 to TRBJ2-7; TRBD1 agrees at 8 bases. V lost 6 bases to trimming and J lost 5 bases; unmatched junction nucleotides: 9. There are 14 residues in the CDR3. CDR1 is MNHEY and CDR2 is SVGAGI in the germline V gene. CDR3 amino acids: CASSRGQGQHEQYF. The CDR3 DNA is TGTGCCAGCAGCCGAGGACAGGGCCAACACGAGCAGTACTTC.

This clone was observed a single time. V and J are TRBV10-3 and TRBJ1-1; TRBD1 agrees at 7 bases. Per germline, CDR1 ENHRY and CDR2 SYGVKD. This CDR3 comprises 12 residues. Germline trimming cut 6 bases from V and 8 bases from J; bases unmatched to any gene: 6. This CDR3 is CAISVDRDEAFF. Written as DNA, the CDR3 is TGTGCCATCAGCGTTGACAGGGACGAAGCTTTCTTT.

There are a few counts of this clone. The gene calls are TRBV9 and TRBJ1-1, with D possibly matching TRBD1 (6 bases). Deletions cut 0 bases from V and 4 bases from J, with 16 bases between. This CDR3 contains 16 residues. CDR1 is SGDLS, CDR2 YYNGEE, per germline. The CDR3 DNA is TGTGCCAGCAGCGTAGGGTTCGGGGGGGCTGGCACTGAAGCTTTCTTT. As protein: CASSVGFGGAGTEAFF.

The J gene is TRBJ2-2, the V gene TRBV30; D may be TRBD1 (6 bases). The CDR3 covers 16 residues. Germline V gene data show CDR1 as GTSNPN and CDR2 as SVGIG (reference sequence). V gave up 2 bases and J gave up 4 bases, with 17 bases separating them. DNA of the CDR3: TGTGCCTGGAGTAACCCGGGACAAAGATTCACCGGGGAGCTGTTTTTT. Amino acids: CAWSNPGQRFTGELFF.

The rearrangement uses TRBV6-5 and TRBJ1-2; TRBD1 matches at 7 bases. The CDR3 consists of 15 residues. CDR1 and CDR2 from the germline V gene are MNHEY and SVGAGI. J lost 2 bases, V lost 6 bases, and 9 bases had no gene match. CDR3: CASRGTATGNYGYTF. The CDR3 DNA reads as TGTGCCAGCAGAGGGACAGCCACCGGAAACTATGGCTACACCTTC.